This is a list of T cell receptor beta chains from one sample in a study of OX40 agonist ivuxolimab in advanced cancers. TCRdb's copy holds only in-frame clones and misses some; the assay was immunoSEQ multiplex PCR. This sample has tens of thousands of clones, with around 82% found just once. The input for sequencing was CD4+ or CD8+ T cells sorted from blood, taken in a trial of the OX40 agonist ivuxolimab. The receptors derive from an adult with an advanced solid tumor such as melanoma, head and neck, liver or kidney cancer. CDR3s include the opening cysteine and the closing phenylalanine or tryptophan. A D gene is named only where the DNA matches it firmly. Not every row has a clone size; where given, it reads once, few, many or a size class.

- | TRBD1 | TRBJ1-3 | TRBV9 | CASSVTGAISGNTIYF | TGTGCCAGCAGCGTTACAGGGGCGATCTCTGGAAACACCATATATTTT
- | - | TRBJ2-2 | TRBV29-1 | CSVEQGNPNTGELFF | TGCAGCGTTGAACAGGGGAATCCGAACACCGGGGAGCTGTTTTTT
few | - | TRBJ1-5 | TRBV5-5 | CASSLVPGEQPQHF | TGTGCCAGCAGCTTGGTTCCCGGGGAACAGCCCCAGCATTTT
- | - | TRBJ2-7 | TRBV5-1 | CASSLSATHEQYF | TGCGCCAGCAGCTTGTCTGCCACCCACGAGCAGTACTTC
- | - | TRBJ1-1 | TRBV19 | CASSIDHRDNTEAFF | TGTGCCAGTAGTATAGATCACAGAGACAACACTGAAGCTTTCTTT
- | TRBD1 | TRBJ1-2 | TRBV28 | CASSGVGTGLYGYTF | TGTGCCAGCAGTGGAGTAGGGACAGGGCTCTATGGCTACACCTTC
- | TRBD2 | TRBJ2-3 | TRBV9 | CASSPRTSGGARTDTQYF | TGTGCCAGCAGCCCACGGACTAGCGGGGGGGCTCGCACAGATACGCAGTATTTT
- | TRBD1 | TRBJ1-1 | TRBV9 | CASSVENRGNTEAFF | TGTGCCAGCAGCGTAGAAAACAGGGGGAACACTGAAGCTTTCTTT
- | - | TRBJ1-5 | TRBV18 | CASSPGGLGGDFSNQPQHF | TGTGCCAGCTCACCAGGGGGGCTAGGAGGGGACTTCAGCAATCAGCCCCAGCATTTT
few | - | TRBJ1-2 | TRBV6-5 | CASRLTQSNYGYTF | TGTGCCAGCAGGCTAACACAGTCTAACTATGGCTACACCTTC
- | TRBD1 | TRBJ1-2 | TRBV7-2 | CASSYKAAGGDGYTF | TGTGCCAGCAGCTACAAGGCCGCAGGGGGGGATGGCTACACCTTC
- | - | TRBJ1-2 | TRBV5-5 | CASSLEAPPRGYTF | TGTGCCAGCAGCTTGGAGGCCCCCCCCCGTGGCTACACCTTC
- | - | TRBJ2-7 | TRBV6-6 | CASSGGVYEQYF | TGTGCCAGCAGCGGGGGAGTCTACGAGCAGTACTTC
few | TRBD2 | TRBJ2-3 | TRBV27 | CASILAGTDTQYF | TGTGCCAGCATCCTAGCGGGCACAGATACGCAGTATTTT
- | - | TRBJ1-6 | TRBV30 | CAWSIGHRDLCNSPLHF | TGTGCCTGGAGTATCGGTCACAGGGATCTGTGTAATTCACCCCTCCACTTT
- | TRBD1 | TRBJ2-4 | TRBV28 | CASSNRQGVNIQYF | TGTGCCAGCAGTAATCGACAGGGGGTGAACATTCAGTACTTC
- | - | TRBJ2-5 | TRBV15 | CATSRAPGTPTGETQYF | TGTGCCACCAGCAGAGCCCCTGGGACGCCAACGGGAGAGACCCAGTACTTC
- | TRBD2 | TRBJ2-2 | TRBV6-4 | CASSALAGGLYTGELFF | TGTGCCAGCAGCGCACTAGCGGGGGGACTCTACACCGGGGAGCTGTTTTTT
- | - | TRBJ2-5 | TRBV5-6 | CASSLGFAERETQYF | TGTGCCAGCAGCTTGGGTTTTGCTGAGCGGGAGACCCAGTACTTC
- | - | TRBJ2-2 | TRBV9 | CASSPYIPGELFF | TGTGCCAGCAGCCCCTACATCCCTGGGGAGCTGTTTTTT
- | - | TRBJ2-3 | TRBV6-1 | CASFRQSIPTDTQYF | TGTGCCAGCTTCCGACAGTCCATTCCCACAGATACGCAGTATTTT
- | - | TRBJ2-3 | TRBV9 | CASYSNRLGADTQYF | TGTGCCAGCTACTCGAACAGATTGGGAGCAGATACGCAGTATTTT
- | - | TRBJ1-3 | TRBV7-8 | CASSLRQSNSGNTIYF | TGTGCCAGCAGCCTACGACAGAGTAACTCTGGAAACACCATATATTTT
- | - | TRBJ1-1 | TRBV2 | CASSAPSRRVGAEAFF | TGTGCCAGCAGTGCCCCCTCTCGCAGGGTGGGAGCTGAAGCTTTCTTT
- | - | TRBJ1-2 | TRBV2 | CASSANRVDSYGYTF | TGTGCCAGCAGTGCCAACAGGGTGGACTCCTATGGCTACACCTTC
- | TRBD1 | TRBJ1-2 | TRBV5-1 | CASSLWPGGGYGYTF | TGCGCCAGCAGCTTGTGGCCAGGGGGCGGCTATGGCTACACCTTC
- | - | TRBJ2-2 | TRBV9 | CASSVESRGQGSAGELFF | TGTGCCAGCAGCGTAGAATCCCGGGGCCAGGGTTCGGCCGGGGAGCTGTTTTTT
- | - | TRBJ2-7 | TRBV23-1 | CASSQAGTEPYEQYF | TGCGCCAGCAGTCAGGCCGGGACGGAACCCTACGAGCAGTACTTC
few | - | TRBJ1-4 | TRBV10-2 | CASTRHMGARLEKLFF | TGCGCCAGCACTCGACATATGGGGGCGCGCCTTGAAAAACTGTTTTTT
- | TRBD1 | TRBJ1-2 | TRBV19 | CASSTRQGSDGYTF | TGTGCCAGTAGTACAAGACAGGGATCGGATGGCTACACCTTC
- | - | TRBJ1-2 | TRBV29-1 | CSVRGGGRANYGYTF | TGCAGCGTGCGGGGCGGGGGGAGAGCTAACTATGGCTACACCTTC
few | TRBD1 | TRBJ1-6 | TRBV2 | CASRPGTGAYSPLHF | TGTGCCAGCAGGCCCGGGACAGGGGCGTATTCACCCCTCCACTTT
- | - | TRBJ1-1 | TRBV9 | CASSRDTGRGTEAFF | TGTGCCAGCAGCCGCGACACAGGGAGAGGCACTGAAGCTTTCTTT
- | - | TRBJ2-6 | TRBV7-2 | CASSFRGSGANVLTF | TGTGCCAGCAGCTTCCGAGGCTCTGGGGCCAACGTCCTGACTTTC
- | - | TRBJ2-3 | TRBV4-3 | CASSQERSGFGDTQYF | TGCGCCAGCAGCCAAGAACGATCGGGATTCGGAGATACGCAGTATTTT
- | - | TRBJ2-3 | TRBV5-1 | CASRGPGSTDTQYF | TGCGCCAGCAGAGGGCCAGGCAGCACAGATACGCAGTATTTT
- | TRBD1 | TRBJ1-5 | TRBV6-6 | CASSYPDRGGQPQHF | TGTGCCAGCAGTTACCCGGACAGGGGAGGCCAGCCCCAGCATTTT
- | - | TRBJ2-2 | TRBV5-1 | CASTVGNAGTGELFF | TGCGCCAGCACTGTCGGCAATGCGGGCACCGGGGAGCTGTTTTTT
- | - | TRBJ2-3 | TRBV18 | CASSPGAGDTQYF | TGTGCCAGCTCACCAGGGGCAGGTGATACGCAGTATTTT
- | TRBD1 | TRBJ1-5 | TRBV4-1 | CASSQEGQGAVGNQPQHF | TGCGCCAGCAGCCAAGAGGGACAGGGGGCGGTAGGCAATCAGCCCCAGCATTTT
once | - | TRBJ2-7 | TRBV6-1 | CASSQAYEQYF | TGTGCCAGCAGTCAGGCCTACGAGCAGTACTTC
- | - | TRBJ2-5 | TRBV19 | CASQGDLFGETQYF | TGTGCCAGTCAAGGGGACCTCTTTGGGGAGACCCAGTACTTC
- | TRBD1 | TRBJ1-2 | TRBV5-1 | CASSLEGQFSRGYTF | TGCGCCAGCAGCTTGGAGGGACAGTTCTCTAGGGGCTACACCTTC
- | - | TRBJ1-2 | TRBV29-1 | CSVVGVDFRGYTF | TGCAGCGTTGTAGGGGTTGATTTTAGGGGCTACACCTTC
- | - | TRBJ2-7 | TRBV12-5 | CASGLDPAFGHEQYF | TGTGCTAGTGGTTTGGACCCGGCGTTTGGGCACGAGCAGTACTTC
few | - | TRBJ1-1 | TRBV14 | CASSRGRNTEAFF | TGTGCCAGCAGCAGGGGGAGGAACACTGAAGCTTTCTTT
- | - | TRBJ1-5 | TRBV4-2 | CASSQESTRNDQPQHF | TGTGCCAGCAGCCAAGAATCCACAAGGAATGATCAGCCCCAGCATTTT
- | TRBD2 | TRBJ2-3 | TRBV18 | CASSPNVGLASTDTQYF | TGTGCCAGCTCACCAAATGTAGGACTAGCGTCCACAGATACGCAGTATTTT
- | - | TRBJ2-4 | TRBV5-1 | CASSRGWGVGVVKNIQYF | TGCGCCAGCAGTCGCGGCTGGGGGGTAGGGGTTGTCAAAAACATTCAGTACTTC
once | - | TRBJ1-2 | TRBV25-1 | CASSALGENYGYTF | TGTGCCAGCAGTGCACTGGGGGAAAACTATGGCTACACCTTC
few | - | TRBJ1-1 | TRBV5-4 | CASSLGVPGTEAFF | TGTGCCAGCAGCTTGGGGGTGCCTGGAACTGAAGCTTTCTTT
- | TRBD1 | TRBJ1-2 | TRBV7-8 | CAGSPREGASYGYTF | TGTGCCGGCAGCCCGCGGGAGGGGGCGTCCTATGGCTACACCTTC
- | - | TRBJ2-3 | TRBV7-2 | CASSQITDTQYF | TGTGCCAGCAGCCAAATCACAGATACGCAGTATTTT
- | - | TRBJ2-5 | TRBV18 | CASSPVQEALLRGDTETQYF | TGTGCCAGCTCACCGGTACAGGAGGCGTTACTCCGGGGCGATACAGAGACCCAGTACTTC
once | TRBD2 | TRBJ2-1 | TRBV7-9 | CASSIRTSGYNEQFF | TGTGCCAGCAGCATAAGGACTAGCGGGTACAATGAGCAGTTCTTC
- | - | TRBJ2-1 | TRBV5-1 | CASRAGSFSNEQFF | TGCGCCAGCCGAGCCGGATCCTTTAGCAATGAGCAGTTCTTC
- | TRBD1 | TRBJ2-2 | TRBV11-2 | CASRLGQGANTGELFF | TGTGCCAGCAGGCTGGGACAGGGAGCGAACACCGGGGAGCTGTTTTTT